These 9 T cell receptor beta chains originate from one sample sequenced in a study of regulatory T cells in long-lasting Graves disease. Through Arm-PCR of CDR3 regions and iRepertoire HTBI primers, TCR beta libraries were built. MiXCR, applied by TCRdb to the multiplex PCR reads, yields one record per CDR3 protein. The table includes around 450,000 distinct CDR3 sequences, roughly a fifth detected once. Time point noted: persistent/refractory GD, antithyroid drugs over 5 years with positive TRAb. PBMC RNA was the source of the TCR library. The sequences come from peripheral blood mononuclear cells (PBMCs), collected when the disease was refractory, from a patient treated with antithyroid drugs. These receptors all come from a female donor with Graves disease.

The J gene is TRBJ2-7, the V gene TRBV30; D is unresolved. The length of the CDR3 is 12 residues. V dropped 0 bases and J dropped 9 bases, with 12 bases sitting between them. CDR1 GTSNPN and CDR2 SVGIG come from the germline V gene (reference sequence). CDR3 loop: CAWSVAPDGQYF. As DNA, the CDR3 is TGTGCCTGGAGTGTAGCCCCTGACGGGCAGTACTTC.

This clonotype was recorded at least ten times. The rearrangement uses TRBV19 and TRBJ2-5; 7 bases fit TRBD2. The CDR3 loop spans 14 amino acids. Per the germline V gene, CDR1 is LNHDA and CDR2 is SQIVND (reference sequence). Trimming at V came to 4 bases and at J to 4 bases, leaving 6 bases not matched to a gene. CDR3 coding DNA: TGTGCCAGTAGTACCCGGGACTACCTAGAGACCCAGTACTTC. Its translation is CASSTRDYLETQYF.

This clonotype was detected only a few times. V gene TRBV19 combines with J gene TRBJ2-2, with D unclear. CDR1 and CDR2 (germline): LNHDA, SQIVND (reference sequence). This CDR3 is built from 16 residues. V dropped 7 bases and J dropped 3 bases, with 18 bases sitting between them. The CDR3 loop is CASTQRAVHDTGELFF. The CDR3 nucleotides read TGTGCCAGTACCCAAAGGGCGGTGCATGACACCGGGGAGCTGTTTTTT.

This clonotype occurred a few times. CDR3 sequence: CASSLRVPGELFF. Written as DNA, the CDR3 is TGTGCCAGCAGCTTAAGGGTCCCCGGGGAGCTGTTTTTT. This chain links TRBV7-2 with TRBJ2-2; D gene ambiguous. Trimming cost V 2 bases and J 6 bases, with 7 bases left between them. There are 13 residues in the CDR3. Germline V gene data show CDR1 as SGHTA and CDR2 as FQGNSA.

This sequence joins TRBV7-9 and TRBJ1-4, with D perhaps TRBD1 (5 bases). V lost 3 bases, J lost 7 bases, and 12 bases lay in between. The CDR3 is 14 residues long. Germline CDR1 is SEHNR and CDR2 is FQNEAQ (reference sequence). The CDR3 is CASSFGAFGEKLFF. CDR3 DNA sequence: TGTGCCAGCAGCTTCGGGGCTTTTGGTGAAAAACTGTTTTTT.

Many counts were recorded for this clonotype. V is TRBV11-2 and J is TRBJ2-7; TRBD1 aligns across 8 bases. After removal of 4 bases from V and 4 bases from J, the junction contained 6 bases not matched to a gene. Looked up from germline, CDR1 is SGHAT and CDR2 is FQNNGV. This CDR3 has 14 amino acids. The CDR3 is CASSSDRGMYEQYF. CDR3 nucleotide sequence: TGTGCCAGCAGCTCAGACAGGGGAATGTACGAGCAGTACTTC.

The chain carries TRBV7-9 and TRBJ2-2; D is unresolved. V dropped 5 bases and J dropped 6 bases, with 13 bases sitting between them. CDR3 length: 14 residues. Germline assignment: CDR1 SEHNR and CDR2 FQNEAQ (reference sequence). CDR3 in amino acids: CASSRLRAPGELFF. CDR3 coding DNA: TGTGCCAGCAGCAGATTAAGGGCTCCCGGGGAGCTGTTTTTT.

The chain is built from TRBV29-1 and TRBJ2-7; possible D gene TRBD1, 6 bases. From germline, CDR1 is SQVTM and CDR2 ANQGSEA. The ends were cut back, 6 bases at V and 0 bases at J, with 15 bases in the middle. This CDR3 contains 14 residues. The CDR3 sequence is CSVDGDRSSYEQYF. In DNA, the CDR3 is TGCAGCGTCGATGGCGACAGGTCCTCCTACGAGCAGTACTTC.

This clonotype turned up a few times. The chain combines TRBV20-1 with TRBJ2-7; no clear D. Trimming pared 4 bases from V and 5 bases from J, leaving 15 bases between. The germline CDR1 and CDR2 sequences are DFQATT and SNEGSKA (reference sequence). The CDR3 has 13 residues. CDR3: CSATLGPPHEQYF. Here the CDR3 DNA reads TGCAGTGCTACCCTGGGCCCTCCCCACGAGCAGTACTTC.